One sample yielded the 27 T cell receptor beta chains listed below, sequenced in a study of Ad26.COV2.S vaccination and SARS-CoV-2 variants. Method: immunoSEQ multiplex PCR; TCRdb's copy keeps in-frame clones and lacks some. The profile shows just over 350,000 clones, roughly 85% of them singletons. As to treatment: 15 to 20 received Ad26.COV2.S at low or high dose, single or two shots; 5 received placebo; per-sample allocation not given. Samples came from day 63 after the first vaccine or placebo injection. The sequences come from peripheral blood, collected in a trial of Ad26.COV2.S vaccine versus placebo. The receptor set was obtained from a person between 18 and 59 years old who received the Ad26.COV2.S COVID-19 vaccine or a placebo.

The chain recombines TRBV6-2 or TRBV6-3 with TRBJ2-5; 7 bases are a match to TRBD1. The CDR3 is 16 residues long. The germline gives CDR1 MNHEY, CDR2 SVGEGT. J gave up 4 bases and V 5 bases, and 13 bases lay outside the gene matches. The CDR3 DNA is TGTGCCAGCAGTGCACTAGGGGGCGGCAGATTAGAGACCCAGTACTTC. Residues: CASSALGGGRLETQYF.

This chain uses TRBV12-3 or TRBV12-4 with TRBJ1-6; TRBD1 might be the D (5 bases). The CDR3 consists of 12 residues. Trimming removed 8 bases at V and 10 bases at J, with 12 bases between. The CDR3 reads CASRWGGSPLHF. The CDR3 bases are TGTGCCAGCCGCTGGGGGGGGTCACCCCTCCACTTT.

The V call is TRBV6-6, the J call TRBJ1-5, with D hard to call. The ends were cut back, 0 bases at V and 3 bases at J, with 12 bases in the middle. Germline V lookup: CDR1 MNHNY, CDR2 SVGAGI (reference sequence). The CDR3 is 16 residues long. The CDR3 spells CASSYSTGRINQPQHF. The CDR3 DNA is TGTGCCAGCAGTTACTCGACGGGAAGGATCAATCAGCCCCAGCATTTT.

The chain links TRBV9 to TRBJ1-3; 9 bases match TRBD1. V dropped 1 base and J dropped 1; count of bases not matched to a gene: 9. The CDR3 has 18 residues. Germline V lookup: CDR1 SGDLS, CDR2 YYNGEE. Here the CDR3 reads CASSVTGTGLGSGNTIYF. As DNA, the CDR3 is TGTGCCAGCAGCGTAACCGGGACAGGGTTGGGGTCTGGAAACACCATATATTTT.

This clone was detected once. This chain joins TRBV7-6 and TRBJ2-3; 10 bases align to TRBD2. The V gene end was trimmed by 3 bases and the J gene end by 6 bases; junction bases not matched to a gene: 12. CDR1 and CDR2 from the germline V gene are SGHVS and FNYEAQ. The CDR3 spans 17 residues. The CDR3 DNA follows: TGTGCCAGCAGCTTGAGAAAGGGACTAGCGAATTATGATACGCAGTATTTT. This codes for CASSLRKGLANYDTQYF.

The chain is built from TRBV19 and TRBJ2-1, with TRBD1 identical over 7 bases. Germline V CDR1 and CDR2: LNHDA, SQIVND (reference sequence). The CDR3 has 15 residues. Germline trimming cut 4 bases from V and 6 bases from J; bases unmatched to any gene: 9. The CDR3 reads CASSRRQGVGNEQFF. The CDR3 coding sequence is TGTGCCAGTAGTAGACGGCAGGGGGTTGGCAATGAGCAGTTCTTC. Supplemented by reference TRBV19 and TRBJ2-1, the full variable domain reads DGGITQSPKYLFRKEGQNVTLSCEQNLNHDAMYWYRQDPGQGLRLIYYSQIVNDFQKGDIAEGYSVSREKKESFPLTVTSAQKNPTAFYLCASSRRQGVGNEQFFGPGTRLTVL.

The V call is TRBV7-2, the J call TRBJ2-3; D may be TRBD1 (6 bases). V was trimmed by 6 bases and J by 6 bases, leaving 10 bases between them. Germline V CDR1 and CDR2: SGHTA, FQGNSA. The CDR3 is 12 amino acids. CDR3 bases: TGTGCCAGCAGGGGGGCTGGGGATACGCAGTATTTT. It yields the protein CASRGAGDTQYF.

The chain joins TRBV5-5 to TRBJ2-3; the match to TRBD2 covers 9 bases. CDR3 size: 15 residues. Germline trimming cut 2 bases from V and 4 bases from J; bases unmatched to any gene: 5. Germline V gene lookup returns CDR1 SGHKS and CDR2 YYEKEE (reference sequence). The CDR3 loop reads CASSLGTSSADTQYF. The CDR3 nucleotides read TGTGCCAGCAGCTTAGGGACTAGCAGCGCAGATACGCAGTATTTT. The full variable domain, its missing parts supplied by reference TRBV5-5 and TRBJ2-3, is DAGVTQSPTHLIKTRGQQVTLRCSPISGHKSVSWYQQVLGQGPQFIFQYYEKEERGRGNFPDRFSARQFPNYSSELNVNALLLGDSALYLCASSLGTSSADTQYFGPGTRLTVL.

This chain uses TRBV4-3 with TRBJ2-7, with D perhaps TRBD1 (5 bases). Germline CDR1 and CDR2: LGHNA and YSLEER. V dropped 2 bases and J dropped 5 bases, with 13 bases sitting between them. This CDR3 comprises 14 residues. The CDR3 DNA reads as TGCGCCAGCAGCCAAAGCACAGGTAACCACGAGCAGTACTTC. Amino acids: CASSQSTGNHEQYF.

The chain links TRBV10-1 to TRBJ2-7, with D perhaps TRBD2 (5 bases). From germline, CDR1 is WNHNN and CDR2 SYGVQD (reference sequence). CDR3 size: 13 residues. With 6 bases removed from V and 2 bases from J, the gap between germline ends came to 11 bases. The CDR3 here is CASSEGRTYEQYF. The CDR3 coding sequence is TGCGCCAGCAGCGAGGGCCGGACCTACGAGCAGTACTTC.

This chain uses TRBV18 with TRBJ2-7; weak D call: TRBD1 (5 bases). V was clipped by 5 bases and J by 3 bases, with 11 bases between them. Germline assignment: CDR1 KGHSH and CDR2 LQKENI. This CDR3 is 13 amino acids long. DNA of the CDR3: TGTGCCAGCTCAGACTCAGGGTTCTACGAGCAGTACTTC. Protein: CASSDSGFYEQYF.

The rearrangement links TRBV5-4 to TRBJ1-2; no firm D call. V was clipped by 0 bases and J by 0 bases, with 12 bases between them. The CDR3 totals 16 residues. Per the germline V gene, CDR1 is SGHNT and CDR2 is YYREEE (reference sequence). The CDR3 loop reads CASSLEIGQANYGYTF. CDR3 bases: TGTGCCAGCAGCTTGGAGATAGGGCAAGCTAACTATGGCTACACCTTC. Filled out from reference TRBV5-4 and TRBJ1-2, the complete variable domain reads ETGVTQSPTHLIKTRGQQVTLRCSSQSGHNTVSWYQQALGQGPQFIFQYYREEENGRGNFPPRFSGLQFPNYSSELNVNALELDDSALYLCASSLEIGQANYGYTFGSGTRLTVV.

The chain joins TRBV28 to TRBJ2-4; 10 bases agree with TRBD2. The CDR3 loop spans 15 amino acids. Germline V gene sequence: CDR1 MDHEN, CDR2 SYDVKM. Trimming at V came to 4 bases and at J to 8 bases, leaving 8 bases not matched to a gene. The CDR3, as DNA: TGTGCCAGCAGTTCCGGAGGTCTAGCGGGAGACATTCAGTACTTC. Its translation: CASSSGGLAGDIQYF.

J is TRBJ2-7 and V is TRBV5-1; tentatively, D is TRBD1 (5 bases). Trimming left V 0 bases short and J 3 bases short, with 13 bases between. The CDR3 contains 15 residues. The germline V gene encodes CDR1 SGHRS and CDR2 YFSETQ. CDR3 DNA: TGCGCCAGCAGCTTGGTGGCAGGGCCCTACTACGAGCAGTACTTC. Encoded protein: CASSLVAGPYYEQYF.

V usage is TRBV19 and J usage is TRBJ1-6; D is ambiguous. The CDR3 covers 14 residues. The V end lost 3 bases, the J end lost 5 bases, and 8 bases lay between the germline ends. The germline gives CDR1 LNHDA, CDR2 SQIVND (reference sequence). The CDR3 DNA is TGTGCCAGTAGTATCAACAGCAATAATTCACCCCTCCACTTT. Amino acids: CASSINSNNSPLHF.

V gene TRBV24-1 combines with J gene TRBJ2-3; D possibly uses TRBD1 or TRBD2 (5 bases each). CDR1 and CDR2 (germline): KGHDR, SFDVKD. The CDR3 is 16 residues long. Trimming pared 4 bases from V and 0 bases from J, leaving 13 bases between. DNA of the CDR3: TGTGCCACCAGTGACTCGGGACGGGTTAGCACAGATACGCAGTATTTT. Amino acids: CATSDSGRVSTDTQYF.

This chain links TRBV6-4 with TRBJ1-6; 7 bases line up with TRBD1. The V and J ends lost 2 bases and 7 bases, in that order; junction bases with no gene match: 2. The CDR3 runs to 14 residues. Germline assignment: CDR1 MRHNA and CDR2 SNTAGT. The CDR3: CASSDDRENSPLHF. The CDR3 region has the DNA TGTGCCAGCAGTGACGACAGGGAAAATTCACCCCTCCACTTT.

J is TRBJ2-7 and V is TRBV7-9, with TRBD2 matching over 8 bases. Trimming took 5 bases from V and 4 from J; bases not matched to a gene: 1. Germline CDR1 SEHNR, CDR2 FQNEAQ (reference sequence). CDR3 size: 12 residues. CDR3 nucleotide sequence: TGTGCCAGCAGCCCGGGGGGGTACGAGCAGTACTTC. Protein: CASSPGGYEQYF.

The genes are TRBV6-5 and TRBJ2-5, with 7 bases lining up with TRBD2. CDR3 length: 15 amino acids. Unmatched junction bases numbered 9, after V lost 3 bases and J lost 5 bases. CDR1 and CDR2 from the germline V gene are MNHEY and SVGAGI. The CDR3 nucleotides are TGTGCCAGCAGTTATAGTGGGGGGGGACGGGAGACCCAGTACTTC. Residues: CASSYSGGGRETQYF.

This clone occurred once. The chain has TRBV27 and TRBJ2-7; TRBD2 might be the D (6 bases). Trimming shortened V by 2 bases and J by 6 bases, and 8 bases separated the two germline ends. The V gene's germline CDR1 is MNHEY and CDR2 SMNVEV (reference sequence). There are 12 residues in the CDR3. The CDR3 spells CASSLGGAEQYF. CDR3 sequence (DNA): TGTGCCAGCAGTTTAGGAGGGGCCGAGCAGTACTTC.

V is TRBV28 and J is TRBJ2-6; D not resolved. From germline, CDR1 is MDHEN and CDR2 SYDVKM. The CDR3 runs 14 residues. Between the trimmed V and J ends, which lost 6 bases and 8 bases, there was a span of 14 bases. The CDR3 sequence: CASRTSYVSNVLTF. The CDR3 bases are TGTGCCAGCAGGACCTCATATGTTTCCAACGTCCTGACTTTC.

This chain links TRBV6-6 with TRBJ2-7; D uncertain. This CDR3 comprises 13 residues. Germline V gene data show CDR1 as MNHNY and CDR2 as SVGAGI (reference sequence). Trimming pared 8 bases from V and 2 bases from J, leaving 13 bases between. The CDR3 loop is CASGSDTAYEQYF. CDR3 bases: TGTGCCAGCGGCTCCGACACAGCCTACGAGCAGTACTTC.

The V gene is TRBV27, the J gene TRBJ1-6; D is perhaps TRBD1 (5 bases). In germline, CDR1 is MNHEY, CDR2 SMNVEV (reference sequence). This CDR3 has 14 amino acids. V lost 7 bases to trimming and J lost 9 bases, with 16 bases between them. This CDR3 reads CASTRDGSTSPLHF. CDR3 coding DNA: TGTGCCAGCACTCGGGACGGGAGTACTTCACCCCTCCACTTT.

V is TRBV9 and J is TRBJ1-2; 7 bases are shared with TRBD1. Germline V gives CDR1 SGDLS, CDR2 YYNGEE. V lost 2 bases and J lost 3; bases outside the gene matches: 7. The CDR3 covers 15 residues. Here the CDR3 reads CASSVGGQTHYGYTF. CDR3 bases: TGTGCCAGCAGCGTGGGGGGACAGACTCACTATGGCTACACCTTC.

The rearrangement links TRBV20-1 to TRBJ1-1; 8 bases line up with TRBD1. Germline V gives CDR1 DFQATT, CDR2 SNEGSKA (reference sequence). The CDR3 runs to 14 residues. With V trimmed by 3 bases and J by 2 bases, 5 bases remained unmatched. In DNA, the CDR3 is TGCAGTGCTAGTCGGCAGGGGGCAAACACTGAAGCTTTCTTT. This gives the protein CSASRQGANTEAFF.

The chain combines TRBV9 with TRBJ2-3; D unresolved. Germline assignment: CDR1 SGDLS and CDR2 YYNGEE. The V end lost 9 bases, the J end lost 1 base, and 18 bases lay between the germline ends. The CDR3 has 15 amino acids. The CDR3 coding sequence is TGTGCCACCTCCACGGACCTAGGAGGCACAGATACGCAGTATTTT. Amino acid sequence: CATSTDLGGTDTQYF.

This CDR3 is CASSVTGGDGYTF. The DNA for the CDR3 is TGCGCCAGCAGCGTGACAGGGGGCGATGGCTACACCTTC. This chain uses TRBV5-1 with TRBJ1-2; 10 positions agree with TRBD1. CDR3 length equals 13 residues. V dropped 4 bases and J dropped 6; count of bases not matched to a gene: 3. In germline, CDR1 is SGHRS, CDR2 YFSETQ.